Sequencing of this T cell receptor (beta chain) was carried out in a study of blood T cell repertoires in COVID-19. Study-wide background: Spain, Italy and the United States supplied samples that represented acute and convalescent COVID-19.

Germline V gives CDR1 SGHTS, CDR2 YDEGEE. The CDR3 runs 13 residues. Trimming cost V 1 base and J 11 bases, with 15 bases left between them. Sequenced by immunoSEQ multiplex PCR; TCRdb stores in-frame clones only, minus some. The sample records some 400,000 clones, about 89% being singletons. The chain employs TRBV5-8 and TRBJ1-1; D gene ambiguous. The TCR sequence derives from a woman in her twenties or thirties with COVID-19, enrolled during active disease. The material sequenced was peripheral blood. CDR3 DNA: TGTGCCAGCAGCTTGACAGTTGTGGTCTCCGCTTTCTTT. As protein: CASSLTVVVSAFF.